This TCR beta chain was sequenced for a study of T cells in Graves' hyperthyroidism and ophthalmopathy. Study findings and constraints: Also found in blood were most expanded thyroid clonotypes above 0.001. From stable hyperthyroidism, ophthalmopathy was set apart by a 13 V-J model.

In the case of this clonotype: Its antigen is not known.

Authors of the study amplified TCR beta CDR3 regions from RNA transcripts. The HTBI primer set was used in a first-round RT-PCR of the TCR CDR3. TCRdb re-derived calls from the multiplex PCR reads in MiXCR, one entry per CDR3 protein. The sample shows 550,000 to 700,000 distinct CDR3 sequences, under 60% of them seen only once. The source material was peripheral blood or thyroid tissue (not recorded which). The receptor comes from an adult woman with Graves' disease, either hyperthyroidism or ophthalmopathy (not recorded which).

In nucleotides, the CDR3 is TGTGCCAGCAGTTACTCAGAGGGGCAGGGATACGAAAAACTGTTTTTT. Translated: CASSYSEGQGYEKLFF. The chain employs TRBV6-5 and TRBJ1-4; D possibly corresponds to TRBD1 (5 bases). CDR1 and CDR2 (germline): MNHEY, SVGAGI. The V and J ends lost 0 bases and 8 bases respectively, with 16 bases between them. CDR3 length: 16 residues.